This T cell receptor beta chain was sequenced for a study of OX40 agonist ivuxolimab in advanced cancers. The overall study: An agonistic human IgG2 monoclonal antibody against OX40 (CD134) was given.

The CDR3 is made up of 15 amino acids. Trimming removed 5 bases from V and 7 bases from J; junction bases left unmatched: 5. Germline V gives CDR1 ENHRY, CDR2 SYGVKD. Ten or more counts support this clone. Measured with immunoSEQ multiplex PCR; TCRdb has only the in-frame clones, and not every one. The profile shows about 80,000 clones, just under 85% of them singletons. The rearrangement links TRBV10-3 to TRBJ1-6, with 10 nucleotides matching TRBD1. The input for sequencing was CD4+ or CD8+ T cells sorted from blood, taken in a trial of the OX40 agonist ivuxolimab. The receptor was isolated from an adult with an advanced solid tumor such as melanoma, head and neck, liver or kidney cancer. CDR3 in DNA: TGTGCCATCAGTCCCTTGGACAGGGGGAATTCACCCCTCCACTTT. This translates into CAISPLDRGNSPLHF.